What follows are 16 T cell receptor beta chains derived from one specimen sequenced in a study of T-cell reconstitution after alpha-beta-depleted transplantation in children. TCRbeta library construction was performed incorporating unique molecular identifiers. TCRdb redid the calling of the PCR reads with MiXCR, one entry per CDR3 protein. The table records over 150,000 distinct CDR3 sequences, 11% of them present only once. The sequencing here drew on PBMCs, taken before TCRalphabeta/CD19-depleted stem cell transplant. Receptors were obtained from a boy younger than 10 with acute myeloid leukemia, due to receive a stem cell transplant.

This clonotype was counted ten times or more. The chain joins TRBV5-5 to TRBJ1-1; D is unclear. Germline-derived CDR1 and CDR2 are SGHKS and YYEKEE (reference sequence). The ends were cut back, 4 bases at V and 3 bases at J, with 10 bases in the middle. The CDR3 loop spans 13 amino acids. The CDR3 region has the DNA TGTGCCAGCAGCCTTAACCGGGACACTGAAGCTTTCTTT. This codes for CASSLNRDTEAFF. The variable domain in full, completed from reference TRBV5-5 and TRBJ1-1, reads DAGVTQSPTHLIKTRGQQVTLRCSPISGHKSVSWYQQVLGQGPQFIFQYYEKEERGRGNFPDRFSARQFPNYSSELNVNALLLGDSALYLCASSLNRDTEAFFGQGTRLTVV.

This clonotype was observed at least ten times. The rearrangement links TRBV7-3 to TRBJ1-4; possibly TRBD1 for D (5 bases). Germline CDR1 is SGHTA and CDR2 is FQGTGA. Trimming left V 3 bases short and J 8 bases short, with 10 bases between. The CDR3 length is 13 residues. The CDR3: CASSLGPGEKLFF. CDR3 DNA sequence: TGTGCCAGCAGCTTGGGGCCTGGGGAAAAACTGTTTTTT.

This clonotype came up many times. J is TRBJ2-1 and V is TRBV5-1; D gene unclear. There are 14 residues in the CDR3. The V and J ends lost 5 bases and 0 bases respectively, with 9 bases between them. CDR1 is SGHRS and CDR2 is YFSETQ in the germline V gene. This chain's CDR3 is CASSPLGSYNEQFF. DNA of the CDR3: TGCGCCAGCAGTCCCCTTGGCTCCTACAATGAGCAGTTCTTC.

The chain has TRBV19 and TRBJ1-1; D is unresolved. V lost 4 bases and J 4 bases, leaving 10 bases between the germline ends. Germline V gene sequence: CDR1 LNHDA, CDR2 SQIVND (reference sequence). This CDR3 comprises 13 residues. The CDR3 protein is CASSSHSATEAFF. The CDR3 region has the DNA TGTGCCAGTAGTAGTCACAGTGCCACTGAAGCTTTCTTT.

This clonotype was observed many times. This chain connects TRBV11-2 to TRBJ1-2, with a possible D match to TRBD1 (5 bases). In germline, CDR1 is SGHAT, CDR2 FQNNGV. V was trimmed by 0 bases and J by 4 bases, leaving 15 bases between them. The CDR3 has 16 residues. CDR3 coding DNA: TGTGCCAGCAGCTTAGAGGGTGAGAGGGGCGGCTATGGCTACACCTTC. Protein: CASSLEGERGGYGYTF.

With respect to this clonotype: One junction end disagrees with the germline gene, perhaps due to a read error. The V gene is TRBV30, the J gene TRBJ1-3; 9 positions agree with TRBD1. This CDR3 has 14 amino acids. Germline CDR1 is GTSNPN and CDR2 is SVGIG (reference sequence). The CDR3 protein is CALHRGPSRNTIYF. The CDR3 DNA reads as TGTGCCTTGCACAGGGGGCCCTCTCGAAACACCATATATTTT. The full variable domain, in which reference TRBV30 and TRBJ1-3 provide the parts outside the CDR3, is SQTIHQWPATLVQPVGSPLSLECTVEGTSNPNLYWYRQAAGRGLQLLFYSVGIGQISSEVPQNLSASRPQDRQFILSSKKLLLSDSGFYLCALHRGPSRNTIYFGEGSWLTVV.

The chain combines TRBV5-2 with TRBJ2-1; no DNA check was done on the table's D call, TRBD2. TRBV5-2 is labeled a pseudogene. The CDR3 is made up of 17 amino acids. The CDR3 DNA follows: TGTGCCATGGGCCGTGGGCTAGGGACTAGCGGCTACAATGAGCAGTTCTTC. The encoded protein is CAMGRGLGTSGYNEQFF.

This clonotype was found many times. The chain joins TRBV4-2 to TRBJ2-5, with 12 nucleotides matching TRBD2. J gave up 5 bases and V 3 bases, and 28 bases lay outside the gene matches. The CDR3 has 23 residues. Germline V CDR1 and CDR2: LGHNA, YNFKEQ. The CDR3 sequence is CASSHLTTGLLDSSGGARETQYF. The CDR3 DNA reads TGTGCCAGCAGCCATCTAACGACAGGGCTACTTGATTCTAGCGGGGGGGCCAGGGAGACCCAGTACTTC.

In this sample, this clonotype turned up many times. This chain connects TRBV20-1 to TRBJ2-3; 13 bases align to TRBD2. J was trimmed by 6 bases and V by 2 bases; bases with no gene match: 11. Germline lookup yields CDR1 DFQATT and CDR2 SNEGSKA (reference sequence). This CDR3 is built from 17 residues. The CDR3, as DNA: TGCAGTGCTAGACCAGGGACTAGCGGGATTCTAGCGGATACGCAGTATTTT. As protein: CSARPGTSGILADTQYF.

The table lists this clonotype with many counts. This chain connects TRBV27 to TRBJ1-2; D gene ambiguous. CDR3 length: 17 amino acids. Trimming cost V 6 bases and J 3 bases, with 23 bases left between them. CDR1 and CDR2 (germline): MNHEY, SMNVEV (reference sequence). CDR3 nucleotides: TGTGCCAGCAGAGACCCAGACACCCATCTGGAATACTATGGCTACACCTTC. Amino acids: CASRDPDTHLEYYGYTF.

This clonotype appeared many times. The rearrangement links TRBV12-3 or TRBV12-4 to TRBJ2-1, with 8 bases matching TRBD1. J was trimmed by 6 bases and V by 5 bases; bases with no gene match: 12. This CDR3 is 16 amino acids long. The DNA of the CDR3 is TGTGCCAGCAGTCCGTCCGGGACAGGAGGGTCCAATGAGCAGTTCTTC. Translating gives CASSPSGTGGSNEQFF.

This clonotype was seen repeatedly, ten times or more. The CDR3 sequence is CASTHQGTSGYNEQFF. DNA for the CDR3: TGTGCCAGCACCCATCAGGGGACTAGCGGATACAATGAGCAGTTCTTC. The gene calls are TRBV3-1 and TRBJ2-1; 11 nucleotides align to TRBD2. CDR1 LGHDT and CDR2 YNNKEL come from the germline V gene (reference sequence). After removal of 7 bases from V and 4 bases from J, the junction contained 9 bases not matched to a gene. This CDR3 has 16 amino acids.

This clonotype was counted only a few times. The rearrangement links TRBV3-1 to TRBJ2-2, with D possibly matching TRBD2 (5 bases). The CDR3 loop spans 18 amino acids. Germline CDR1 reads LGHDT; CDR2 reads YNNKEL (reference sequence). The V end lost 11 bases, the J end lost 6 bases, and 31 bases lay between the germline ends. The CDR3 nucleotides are TGTGCCTGCCGGGGAGACCACCACCTCTATGGAGTCGCCGGGGAGCTGTTTTTT. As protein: CACRGDHHLYGVAGELFF.

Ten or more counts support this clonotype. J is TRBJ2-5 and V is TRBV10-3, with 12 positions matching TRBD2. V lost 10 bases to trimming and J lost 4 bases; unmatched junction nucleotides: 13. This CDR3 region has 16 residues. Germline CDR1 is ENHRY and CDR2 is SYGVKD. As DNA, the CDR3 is TGTGCCACCCTTCCTAGCGGGGGGGCAGGGGTAGAGACCCAGTACTTC. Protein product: CATLPSGGAGVETQYF.

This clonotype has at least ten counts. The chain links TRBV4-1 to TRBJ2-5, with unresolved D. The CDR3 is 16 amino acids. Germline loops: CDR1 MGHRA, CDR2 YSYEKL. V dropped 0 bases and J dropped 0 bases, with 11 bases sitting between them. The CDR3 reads CASSQDVEENQETQYF. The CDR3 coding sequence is TGCGCCAGCAGCCAAGATGTAGAGGAGAACCAAGAGACCCAGTACTTC.

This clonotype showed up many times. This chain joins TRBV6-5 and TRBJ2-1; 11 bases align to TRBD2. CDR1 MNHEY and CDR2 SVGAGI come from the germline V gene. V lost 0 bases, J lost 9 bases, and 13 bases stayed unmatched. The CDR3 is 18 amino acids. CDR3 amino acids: CASSYSPSGRLDRGEQFF. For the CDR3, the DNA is TGTGCCAGCAGTTACTCGCCTAGCGGGAGGCTGGATCGGGGTGAGCAGTTCTTC.